One sample yielded the 8 T cell receptor beta chains listed below, sequenced in a study of T cells in Graves' hyperthyroidism and ophthalmopathy. TCR beta CDR3 regions were amplified from RNA transcripts. Initially, a first-round RT-PCR of the TCR CDR3 employed the HTBI primer set. TCRdb re-derived calls from the multiplex PCR reads in MiXCR, one entry per CDR3 protein. Counted here are about 690,000 distinct CDR3 sequences, 17% occurring once; the ten biggest clones make up around 16%. Sequenced material: blood. All receptors come from a man aged 50 or older with Graves' hyperthyroidism.

This clonotype was counted ten times or more. The chain combines TRBV27 with TRBJ2-3; TRBD1 is a possible D gene (5 bases). The germline CDR1 and CDR2 sequences are MNHEY and SMNVEV (reference sequence). This CDR3 region has 14 residues. Trimming pared 2 bases from V and 6 bases from J, leaving 12 bases between. This chain's CDR3 is CASSLRGERDTQYF. In nucleotides, the CDR3 is TGTGCCAGCAGTTTAAGGGGTGAGAGGGATACGCAGTATTTT.

This clonotype was seen many times. V and J are TRBV6-6 and TRBJ2-1; TRBD1 matches at 7 bases. Trimming at V came to 1 base and at J to 8 bases, leaving 11 bases not matched to a gene. CDR3 length: 16 residues. The V gene's germline CDR1 is MNHNY and CDR2 SVGAGI (reference sequence). The CDR3 is CASSYFRAGGRHEQFF. CDR3 nucleotides: TGTGCCAGCAGTTACTTCCGGGCAGGGGGTAGACATGAGCAGTTCTTC.

The genes are TRBV10-3 and TRBJ1-2; 8 positions agree with TRBD1. Looked up from germline, CDR1 is ENHRY and CDR2 is SYGVKD. The CDR3 loop spans 13 amino acids. Unmatched junction bases numbered 7, after V lost 8 bases and J lost 5 bases. CDR3 in amino acids: CAIGPQGGYGYTF. CDR3 nucleotide sequence: TGTGCCATCGGACCACAGGGGGGGTATGGCTACACCTTC.

The chain carries TRBV7-2 and TRBJ2-2; D not resolved. The CDR3 contains 14 residues. Trimming stripped 2 bases from V and 6 bases from J, with 10 bases between. Germline V gene lookup returns CDR1 SGHTA and CDR2 FQGNSA. CDR3 DNA: TGTGCCAGCAGCTTATTTGGGTTTGCCGGGGAGCTGTTTTTT. This translates into CASSLFGFAGELFF.

V gene TRBV6-5 combines with J gene TRBJ2-7; 7 nucleotides agree with TRBD1. Trimming cost V 4 bases and J 3 bases; bases outside gene matches: 12. The CDR3 sequence is 16 residues long. Germline loops: CDR1 MNHEY, CDR2 SVGAGI. Here the CDR3 reads CASSWGDRVFFYEQYF. As DNA, the CDR3 is TGTGCCAGCAGTTGGGGCGACAGGGTTTTTTTCTACGAGCAGTACTTC.

This clonotype was seen at least ten times. The V call is TRBV6-1, the J call TRBJ1-1, with D maybe TRBD1 (5 bases). This CDR3 is 14 amino acids long. Germline loops: CDR1 MNHNS, CDR2 SASEGT. V lost 3 bases, J lost 1 base, and 9 bases lay in between. The CDR3 region is CASSDAGRNTEAFF. CDR3 in DNA: TGTGCCAGCAGTGATGCGGGGCGGAACACTGAAGCTTTCTTT.

The V and J genes are TRBV19 and TRBJ2-7; 7 bases are shared with TRBD2. The CDR3 length is 14 residues. CDR1 and CDR2 (germline): LNHDA, SQIVND (reference sequence). Trimming cost V 6 bases and J 3 bases; bases outside gene matches: 8. The CDR3 region has the DNA TGTGCCAGTAGCCCTAGCGGAGCTAACTACGAGCAGTACTTC. This translates into CASSPSGANYEQYF.

Turning to this clonotype: This may arise from a read error, as a much more abundant clone is one base away. CDR3 nucleotides: TGTGCCTGGCGTCCCGACCGGACAGGGGGGACCGGGGAGCTGTTTTTT. Its protein is CAWRPDRTGGTGELFF. This rearrangement joins TRBV30 to TRBJ2-2, with 10 bases lining up with TRBD1. The germline V gene encodes CDR1 GTSNPN and CDR2 SVGIG (reference sequence). Germline trimming cut 5 bases from V and 5 bases from J; bases unmatched to any gene: 11. This CDR3 is built from 16 residues.